Sequencing of this TCR beta chain was carried out in a study of PD-1 blockade in classical Hodgkin lymphoma. In regard to this clone: Its antigen remains unknown.

Libraries were prepared by immunoSEQ multiplex PCR; TCRdb keeps only in-frame clonotypes and omits some of them. Of roughly 17,000 clones listed, approximately 86% are singletons. Whole-study findings and limits: There remain no defined causes for the repertoire differences, which possibly reflect disease activity or prior therapy.

Documented time point: newly diagnosed, previously untreated cHL patient sample. Comparison used PBMCs from newly diagnosed, untreated classical Hodgkin lymphoma. Trimming cost V 2 bases and J 6 bases, with 16 bases left between them. This CDR3 region has 15 residues. Germline values: CDR1 SGHTS, CDR2 YDEGEE. Material for sequencing was peripheral blood mononuclear cells (PBMCs). The V call is TRBV5-8, the J call TRBJ2-3; no firm D call. The receptor comes from a human donor with classical Hodgkin lymphoma. This CDR3 is CASSFSGGRWDTQYF. The DNA of the CDR3 is TGTGCCAGCAGCTTTTCAGGTGGACGTTGGGATACGCAGTATTTT.